This is a list of T cell receptor beta chains from one sample in a study of T cell responses to AZD1222 COVID-19 vaccine. Sequencing was performed with immunoSEQ multiplex PCR; in TCRdb, only in-frame clones are kept and a portion is missing. Counted here are approximately 110,000 clones, about 85% occurring once; the ten biggest clones make up around 2.3%. Sample: peripheral blood, taken 28 days after the second AZD1222 dose. These TCRs come from an adult who received the AZD1222 COVID-19 vaccine. The CDR3 runs from the conserved cysteine through the conserved F or W. D genes are given only for firm matches. The size of a clone is reported for some rows only, either as once, few or many, or as a class for expanded clones.

clone size	CDR3 length	D gene	J gene	V gene	CDR3 DNA	CDR3 protein
few	15	.	TRBJ2-1	TRBV6-2/TRBV6-3	TGTGCCAGCAGTCTAGCAGGGGTTCACTACAATGAGCAGTTCTTC	CASSLAGVHYNEQFF
.	13	.	TRBJ1-5	TRBV13	TGTGCCAGCAGCTTACGCCGGGGTCAGCCCCAGCATTTT	CASSLRRGQPQHF
.	17	TRBD1	TRBJ2-1	TRBV7-9	TGTGCCAGCAGCTTAGCCGGGACAGGGAATCCCCACAATGAGCAGTTCTTC	CASSLAGTGNPHNEQFF
.	16	.	TRBJ2-1	TRBV9	TGTGCCAGCAGCGTAACCAGCGAGAGCTCCTACAATGAGCAGTTCTTC	CASSVTSESSYNEQFF
.	13	.	TRBJ1-2	TRBV16	TGTGCCAGCAGCCAATCACAGAACTATGGCTACACCTTC	CASSQSQNYGYTF
.	14	.	TRBJ2-7	TRBV27	TGTGCCAGCAGTTTATATGACTTGACCTACGAGCAGTACTTC	CASSLYDLTYEQYF
.	14	.	TRBJ2-1	TRBV2	TGTGCCAGCAGAACGAACACCGGGACTCAACTGCAGTTCTTC	CASRTNTGTQLQFF
once	15	TRBD1	TRBJ1-2	TRBV9	TGTGCCAGCAGCGCTGGCGGACAGGGAAACTATGGCTACACCTTC	CASSAGGQGNYGYTF
.	13	.	TRBJ1-4	TRBV18	TGTGCCAGCTCACGATCAACTAATGAAAAACTGTTTTTT	CASSRSTNEKLFF
.	11	TRBD1	TRBJ1-2	TRBV28	TGTGCCAGCCGGACAGGGGATGGCTACACCTTC	CASRTGDGYTF
.	16	TRBD1	TRBJ1-2	TRBV10-3	TGTGCCATCAGTGCTGTCGGGACAGGGGGCGACTATGGCTACACCTTC	CAISAVGTGGDYGYTF
.	14	TRBD1	TRBJ1-2	TRBV5-1	TGCGCCAGCAGCTGGGGACAGAACCTCTATGGCTACACCTTC	CASSWGQNLYGYTF
.	19	.	TRBJ2-1	TRBV15	TGTGCCACCAGCAGAGATCGAGTCACGGGCAGGGAGGTTTGGAATGAGCAGTTCTTC	CATSRDRVTGREVWNEQFF
.	12	.	TRBJ2-3	TRBV15	TGTGCCACGGGACGTAGCACAGATACGCAGTATTTT	CATGRSTDTQYF
.	15	TRBD2	TRBJ2-2	TRBV5-5	TGTGCCAGCAGTGCAGTGGGGGAGGGCACCGGGGAGCTGTTTTTT	CASSAVGEGTGELFF
.	17	TRBD1	TRBJ2-3	TRBV5-1	TGCGCCAGCAGCCTGTCGACAGGGGGCCTTAGCACAGATACGCAGTATTTT	CASSLSTGGLSTDTQYF
.	15	TRBD1	TRBJ2-7	TRBV4-1	TGCGCCAGCAGCCACCCAGACAGGGGAGGTTCCGAGCAGTACTTC	CASSHPDRGGSEQYF
.	11	.	TRBJ2-4	TRBV5-1	TGCGCCAGCAGCTTAGGACCTATTCAGTACTTC	CASSLGPIQYF
.	14	.	TRBJ1-2	TRBV12-5	TGTGCTAGTGGTTTGGACATCCAAGTCTATGGCTACACCTTC	CASGLDIQVYGYTF
.	14	TRBD2	TRBJ2-1	TRBV9	TGTGCCAGCAGCCCCGGGACTAACTACAATGAGCAGTTCTTC	CASSPGTNYNEQFF